A selection of T cell receptor beta chains follows, all from one sample in a study of T cells after yellow fever vaccination. MiXCR, run by TCRdb on the 5' RACE reads, gives a single entry per CDR3 protein. The sample contains some 69,000 distinct CDR3 sequences, 5% to 6.5% of which appear only once. The sequenced sample was CD4+ T cells sorted from PBMCs, obtained roughly 15 days after the first yellow fever vaccination. The receptors come from a man between 18 and 29 years old who received the YFV17D yellow fever vaccine. Both conserved end residues are part of each CDR3. D genes are given only for firm matches.

D	V	J	CDR3
TRBD2	TRBV5-5	TRBJ2-5	CASSLGTSEETQYF
-	TRBV10-3	TRBJ1-4	CAISAGTGEKLFF
-	TRBV29-1	TRBJ1-1	CSVGTGWGMNTEAFF
-	TRBV9	TRBJ1-2	CASSVDWAKGYTF
TRBD2	TRBV3-1	TRBJ2-1	CASSQDAGGAPEQFF
TRBD1	TRBV10-3	TRBJ2-3	CAIAPGTGTDTQYF
TRBD1	TRBV5-4	TRBJ1-5	CASSLRTGEGNQPQHF
-	TRBV28	TRBJ1-5	CASSLYRQPQHF
TRBD1	TRBV5-1	TRBJ1-5	CASSYGQGGPQHF
-	TRBV6-4	TRBJ2-3	CASSDRPSSTDTQYF
-	TRBV2	TRBJ2-7	CASSDAYEQYF
-	TRBV18	TRBJ2-5	CASSPRQQETQYF
-	TRBV10-1	TRBJ2-2	CASSQGSGELFF
-	TRBV20-1	TRBJ1-5	CSARDLRGIAVDQPQHF
-	TRBV9	TRBJ2-2	CASSVTGTPGELFF
-	TRBV18	TRBJ2-5	CASSLSDQETQYF
TRBD2	TRBV5-1	TRBJ2-3	CATGIGLASDTQYF
-	TRBV7-9	TRBJ2-6	CASSSFQYGSGANVLTF
-	TRBV5-1	TRBJ2-1	CASSSRERYNEQFF
-	TRBV20-1	TRBJ1-5	CSARDAVFGGEGNQPQHF
TRBD2	TRBV20-1	TRBJ2-3	CSARDPSGGVTDTQYF
-	TRBV7-9	TRBJ1-2	CASSFSPFEPGGYTF
-	TRBV2	TRBJ2-5	CARGTQETQYF
-	TRBV29-1	TRBJ1-4	CSGLGTSATNEKLFF
-	TRBV5-1	TRBJ2-7	CASSLGDEQYF
TRBD2	TRBV4-3	TRBJ2-3	CASSDSGGAADTQYF
-	TRBV10-3	TRBJ2-3	CAISESPDTQYF
-	TRBV20-1	TRBJ2-1	CSASVGSGNNEQFF
-	TRBV6-2/TRBV6-3	TRBJ1-6	CASSTTRNHSPLHF
-	TRBV5-6	TRBJ2-5	CASSMTSIETQYF
-	TRBV5-1	TRBJ1-3	CASREASGNTIYF
-	TRBV28	TRBJ2-2	CASSLRRGHYTGELFF
-	TRBV11-2	TRBJ2-2	CASSPGAGTGENTGELFF
-	TRBV5-1	TRBJ2-2	CASSSKISPGELFF
-	TRBV7-2	TRBJ2-5	CASSPGYSETQYF
-	TRBV2	TRBJ2-3	CASSEEGGFRWFNNTQYF
-	TRBV7-2	TRBJ2-2	CASSRPRYTGELFF
-	TRBV3-1	TRBJ2-2	CASSQVSRGNTGELFF
-	TRBV29-1	TRBJ2-3	CSGGWAGVLVTDTQYF
-	TRBV18	TRBJ2-5	CASSPPSQETQYF
TRBD2	TRBV12-3/TRBV12-4	TRBJ2-3	CASSLDPGGWGDTQYF
TRBD1	TRBV12-3/TRBV12-4	TRBJ2-1	CASSLGQGIGNEQFF
-	TRBV28	TRBJ2-3	CASNKGQSTDTQYF
TRBD1	TRBV12-3/TRBV12-4	TRBJ2-7	CASRPGTATYEQYF
-	TRBV12-3/TRBV12-4	TRBJ2-1	CASSLNHYNEQFF
-	TRBV7-8	TRBJ1-5	CASRTSGQPQHF
TRBD2	TRBV28	TRBJ2-1	CASRALAGGNYNEQFF
TRBD1	TRBV5-1	TRBJ2-1	CASSEDRVGQFF
-	TRBV3-1	TRBJ1-5	CASSQSDSDQPQHF
-	TRBV5-1	TRBJ2-6	CASSLGGGLLSGANVLTF
-	TRBV2	TRBJ2-1	CASSPASSYNEQFF
-	TRBV11-2	TRBJ1-2	CASSLFNDNYGYTF
-	TRBV7-2	TRBJ2-7	CASSPAYEQYF
TRBD1	TRBV5-1	TRBJ2-7	CASSRTGDEYEQYF
-	TRBV5-4	TRBJ2-6	CASSWGQATDAGANVLTF